These T cell receptor beta chains were read from a single sample in a study. TCRdb used MiXCR to reprocess the RT-PCR reads, holding one entry per CDR3 protein. The table lists about 680,000 distinct CDR3 sequences, 14% of them singletons. The sequenced material came from memory CD4+ T cells from blood. The receptor source for this set is a female donor in good health, serving as a healthy control. The CDR3 runs from the conserved cysteine through the conserved F or W. Fields, in order: D gene, V gene, J gene, clone size, CDR3 DNA, CDR3 protein. D genes are given only for firm matches. A row's size may be missing; if present it is once, few, many or a size class.

.	TRBV6-2/TRBV6-3	TRBJ2-4	.	TGTGCCAGCAGTTACTCAGTTCAACGTCCTACCGTGAACATTCAGTACTTC	CASSYSVQRPTVNIQYF
.	TRBV28	TRBJ2-2	.	TGTGCCAGCAGTTTCTCACAGGGAATTGATTCCGGGGAGCTGTTTTTT	CASSFSQGIDSGELFF
TRBD1	TRBV10-3	TRBJ1-1	.	TGTGCCATCAGTGAGCCAAGGGGGACAGATGGAGCTGAAGCTTTCTTT	CAISEPRGTDGAEAFF
.	TRBV29-1	TRBJ1-2	many	TGCAGCGTAACAGGGATCGCTAACTATGGCTACACCTTC	CSVTGIANYGYTF
TRBD2	TRBV7-3	TRBJ2-1	many	TGTGCCAGCAGCTTAGGGACTAGCGGGAATGAGCAGTTCTTC	CASSLGTSGNEQFF
TRBD2	TRBV10-3	TRBJ2-5	.	TGTGCCATCAGTGGAGGTCAAAGCGGGAGGGCGGTCCAAGAGACCCAGTACTTC	CAISGGQSGRAVQETQYF
TRBD1	TRBV12-3/TRBV12-4	TRBJ2-2	few	TGTGCCAGCAGACGGACAGGGAACACCGGGGAGCTGTTTTTT	CASRRTGNTGELFF
TRBD1	TRBV6-6	TRBJ1-6	many	TGTGCCAGCAGTTTCGGGACAGGGAATTCACCCCTCCACTTT	CASSFGTGNSPLHF
TRBD2	TRBV10-3	TRBJ2-5	many	TGTGCCATCAGTGATACTAGCGGGGGGAAAGAGACCCAGTACTTC	CAISDTSGGKETQYF
TRBD1	TRBV6-1	TRBJ1-1	.	TGTGCCAGCAGAGACCAACAGGGGGAGGGCACTGAAGCTTTCTTT	CASRDQQGEGTEAFF
.	TRBV7-2	TRBJ1-1	.	TGTGCCAGCAGCTTCACACAGGTGAACACTGAAGCTTTCTTT	CASSFTQVNTEAFF
TRBD1	TRBV28	TRBJ1-3	few	TGTGCCAGCAACCAGGGGGCCTCTGGAAACACCATATATTTT	CASNQGASGNTIYF
.	TRBV20-1	TRBJ1-1	few	TGCAGTGCTAGAGCCCGCCGGGGACGGAATGAAGCTTTCTTT	CSARARRGRNEAFF
TRBD1	TRBV6-2/TRBV6-3	TRBJ2-7	.	TGTGCCAGCAGTTACGGGACAGCTATTGAGCAGTACTTC	CASSYGTAIEQYF
.	TRBV3-1	TRBJ1-1	.	TGTGCCAGCAGCCAACCCTGGGGAGATGAAGCTTTCTTT	CASSQPWGDEAFF
.	TRBV12-3/TRBV12-4	TRBJ2-1	many	TGTGCCAGCAGTTTCCCCCGAAGTCCGGGCAATGAGCAGTTCTTC	CASSFPRSPGNEQFF
.	TRBV5-5	TRBJ1-1	.	TGTGCCAGCAGCTTGGGGAGGGGCGAAGGTACTGAAGCTTTCTTT	CASSLGRGEGTEAFF
TRBD2	TRBV4-1	TRBJ2-5	.	TGCGCCAGCAGCCTACGACTAGCACAAGAGACCCAGTACTTC	CASSLRLAQETQYF
.	TRBV4-3	TRBJ2-6	many	TGCGCCAGCAGCCAGATGTCTGGGGCCAACGTCCTGACTTTC	CASSQMSGANVLTF
.	TRBV20-1	TRBJ1-4	.	TGCAGTGCTAGAGATCCCCTAGGGGGTGCAACTAATGAAAAACTGTTTTTT	CSARDPLGGATNEKLFF
.	TRBV20-1	TRBJ2-3	few	TGCAGTGCCCCGACCACCACAGATACGCAGTATTTT	CSAPTTTDTQYF
.	TRBV20-1	TRBJ1-2	.	TGCAGTGCTAGAGAAGTCGGAGGGGCCCTCTTC	CSAREVGGALF
.	TRBV29-1	TRBJ2-5	many	TGCAGCGTGCCTACTTCAGGGGGGAGGCAAGAGACCCAGTACTTC	CSVPTSGGRQETQYF
.	TRBV7-6	TRBJ2-1	.	TGTGCCAGCAGCTTAGGGGGGCCACGGGGCCTGGAGCAGTTCTTC	CASSLGGPRGLEQFF
.	TRBV5-1	TRBJ2-6	many	TGCGCCAGCAGCCCCCCGGGGGGCAGGGGAGACGCTGGGGCCAACGTCCTGACTTTC	CASSPPGGRGDAGANVLTF
.	TRBV7-2	TRBJ1-1	few	TGTGCCAGCAGCCGGAGGCTCTCCGGGGTCCCGAACACTGAAGCTTTCTTT	CASSRRLSGVPNTEAFF
.	TRBV9	TRBJ1-3	.	TGTGCCAGCAGCGTAGAGATAGGGCTAAGCTCTGGAAACACCATATATTTT	CASSVEIGLSSGNTIYF
.	TRBV7-2	TRBJ2-1	many	TGTGCCAGCAGCTTAGACCGGGTGGGGTGGTTCTTC	CASSLDRVGWFF
.	TRBV5-1	TRBJ1-5	few	TGCGCCAGCAGCCCCGGGACACCAGCTAGCAATCAGCCCCAGCATTTT	CASSPGTPASNQPQHF
.	TRBV7-2	TRBJ2-3	many	TGTGCCAGCAGCTTGGGGTACGGAAGCACAGATACGCAGTATTTT	CASSLGYGSTDTQYF
TRBD1	TRBV6-1	TRBJ2-7	.	TGTGCCAGCAGTGAAGTGCCCGGGACAGGAGGTTACGAGCAGTACTTC	CASSEVPGTGGYEQYF
.	TRBV12-3/TRBV12-4	TRBJ1-2	many	TGTGCCAGCAGTTTTAGGGGCCTGGGCTATGGCTACACCTTC	CASSFRGLGYGYTF
TRBD2	TRBV13	TRBJ2-1	few	TGTGCCAGCAGCCTACGCCGCAGACTAGCGGGATTTAATGAGCAGTTCTTC	CASSLRRRLAGFNEQFF
.	TRBV6-2/TRBV6-3	TRBJ1-5	many	TGTGCCAGCAGTTTACGGACCAGCAATCAGCCCCAGCATTTT	CASSLRTSNQPQHF
.	TRBV18	TRBJ2-6	few	TGTGCCAGCTCTCAAAGGGCCGGGACCTCTGGGGCCAACGTCCTGACTTTC	CASSQRAGTSGANVLTF
.	TRBV28	TRBJ1-1	.	TGTGCCACCTTGAGACCGAGGGGCCGACAGGTAATGAACACTGAAGCTTTCTTT	CATLRPRGRQVMNTEAFF
TRBD1	TRBV4-1	TRBJ2-7	few	TGCGCCAGCAGCCAGAATCAGGGACAGGCCTACGAGCAGTACTTC	CASSQNQGQAYEQYF
.	TRBV28	TRBJ2-4	.	TGTGCCAGCAGTGAGTTAGGGGCCGATCCGGACATTCAGTACTTC	CASSELGADPDIQYF
.	TRBV4-1	TRBJ2-5	.	TGCGCCAGCAGCCAAGTTAGAGAGACCCAGTACTTC	CASSQVRETQYF
.	TRBV27	TRBJ2-7	few	TGTGCCAGCAGTGCCAGAGGCCTAGGGGAGCAGTACTTC	CASSARGLGEQYF